The subject of this entry is one T cell receptor (beta chain). No antigen is known for it. Base-call qualities are not available, and no considerably larger clone is one nucleotide away. This CDR3 is also generated by other DNA sequences in the sample. This sample is drawn from a study of control samples from healthy donors and cancer patients (dated by TCRdb to the early 2020s). The CDR3 numbers 14 residues from cysteine through phenylalanine. Only the CDR3 DNA stays, 42 bases, in frame from base 1. For CDR1 and CDR2, the germline V gene lists KGHSH and LQKENI. The junction carries 7 bases between V and J, which are trimmed by 1 base and 0 bases respectively. Library prep was done by the immunoSEQ multiplex PCR assay. Drawn from immuneACCESS, this table holds only the in-frame rearrangements with V and J called that TCRdb kept. Clones are partly lost; checked studies trace under half to an unresolved V gene and leave the rest unexplained. The sample has some 200,000 clones on record, about 94% of them singletons. Over 1.2% of the sample lies in the top ten.

This receptor chain uses TRBV18 and TRBJ2-7; the best D guess is TRBD1, with 5 bases matching. This TCR was sampled from a man in his forties or fifties in good health. The sample comprised blood. The nucleotide sequence reads as follows: TGTGCCAGCTCACCACTCGACAGCTCCTACGAGCAGTACTTC. Translated, this gives CASSPLDSSYEQYF.